Listed here are 18 T cell receptor beta chains from one sample, sequenced in a study of cytomegalovirus exposure and HLA in healthy donors. 60 Vbeta and 13 Jbeta primers were used in PCR. The table came from immunoSEQ multiplex PCR; TCRdb's copy has only in-frame clones and leaves some out. The profile shows about 82,000 clones, roughly 74% of them singletons. The source material was PBMCs. These receptor sequences come from a woman aged 50 to 60 in good health and CMV-seropositive.

The chain carries TRBV6-1 and TRBJ2-2; 8 bases align to TRBD2. Losses at the gene ends were 10 bases for V and 5 bases for J; bases not matched to a gene: 12. This CDR3 contains 15 residues. Germline V CDR1 and CDR2: MNHNS, SASEGT. CDR3 sequence reads: CAIGGGLGFTGELFF. CDR3 nucleotides: TGTGCCATCGGGGGGGGACTAGGGTTTACCGGGGAGCTGTTTTTT.

The chain recombines TRBV27 with TRBJ2-3; 8 bases agree with TRBD2. J lost 0 bases, V lost 2 bases, and 1 base had no gene match. This CDR3 has 15 residues. CDR1 and CDR2 from the germline V gene are MNHEY and SMNVEV (reference sequence). CDR3 in DNA: TGTGCCAGCAGTTTAACTAGCGGAAGCACAGATACGCAGTATTTT. This translates into CASSLTSGSTDTQYF.

The chain carries TRBV10-3 and TRBJ1-3; TRBD1 is a possible D gene (5 bases). This CDR3 spans 14 amino acids. Deletions cut 3 bases from V and 8 bases from J, with 14 bases between. CDR1 and CDR2 (germline): ENHRY, SYGVKD. Written as DNA, the CDR3 is TGTGCCATCAGTGAAAAGGAAACAGGCGACACCATATATTTT. This codes for CAISEKETGDTIYF.

The chain links TRBV13 to TRBJ2-1; a weak D match, TRBD2 (6 bases). Germline loops: CDR1 PRHDT, CDR2 FYEKMQ (reference sequence). This CDR3 is built from 16 residues. V gave up 6 bases and J gave up 2 bases, with 17 bases separating them. CDR3 amino acids: CASRHRGKLAYNEQFF. As DNA, the CDR3 is TGTGCCAGCAGGCACCGGGGGAAGCTGGCCTACAATGAGCAGTTCTTC.

CDR3 sequence reads: CASTESGTRTDTQYF. CDR3 in DNA: TGTGCCAGCACCGAATCGGGGACTCGCACAGATACGCAGTATTTT. This rearrangement joins TRBV9 to TRBJ2-3; D may be TRBD2 (6 bases). The CDR3 sequence is 15 residues long. With 6 bases removed from V and 1 base from J, the gap between germline ends came to 15 bases. Looked up from germline, CDR1 is SGDLS and CDR2 is YYNGEE.

This clone was seen once. The CDR3 nucleotides read TGTGCCAGTAGTATGGGCAGCTACGAGCAGTACTTC. Translated: CASSMGSYEQYF. The chain recombines TRBV19 with TRBJ2-7; D is unresolved. The CDR3 has 12 amino acids. Germline CDR1 reads LNHDA; CDR2 reads SQIVND (reference sequence). V was shortened by 3 bases and J by 3 bases, with 6 bases between the two germline ends.

The chain couples TRBV2 to TRBJ1-5; 7 bases are shared with TRBD1. V lost 6 bases and J lost 6; bases outside the gene matches: 11. The CDR3 is 15 residues long. Germline-derived CDR1 and CDR2 are SNHLY and FYNNEI. Here the CDR3 reads CASRQTGERGQPQHF. In DNA, the CDR3 is TGTGCCAGCAGGCAAACAGGGGAGAGGGGTCAGCCCCAGCATTTT.

The gene calls are TRBV10-3 and TRBJ1-1; TRBD1 matches 7 bases. The trim removed 3 bases at V and 0 bases at J, leaving 4 bases unmatched. CDR3 length: 15 amino acids. Per the germline V gene, CDR1 is ENHRY and CDR2 is SYGVKD. CDR3 amino acids: CAISDRGFMNTEAFF. DNA of the CDR3: TGTGCCATCAGTGACAGGGGGTTCATGAACACTGAAGCTTTCTTT.

The count of this clone is one. The genes are TRBV29-1 and TRBJ1-2; TRBD1 matches at 7 bases. This CDR3 is 14 amino acids long. CDR1 and CDR2 from the germline V gene are SQVTM and ANQGSEA. Trimming at V came to 1 base and at J to 7 bases, leaving 9 bases not matched to a gene. The CDR3 spells CSVEGGWTGGGYTF. CDR3 DNA: TGCAGCGTTGAAGGGGGGTGGACAGGTGGTGGCTACACCTTC.

This clone was seen more than once but under ten times. V is TRBV12-5 and J is TRBJ2-7, with D possibly matching TRBD2 (5 bases). V lost 6 bases, J lost 7 bases, and 16 bases lay in between. This CDR3 spans 13 amino acids. Germline V CDR1 and CDR2: LGHNT, FRNRAP. Here the CDR3 reads CASGSGVPGEQYF. As DNA, the CDR3 is TGTGCTAGTGGCTCCGGAGTTCCGGGGGAGCAGTACTTC.

J is TRBJ2-5 and V is TRBV29-1; 7 nucleotides align to TRBD1. Matching the DNA end better, TRBJ2-7 makes the J call doubtful. The CDR3 length is 12 residues. CDR1 is SQVTM and CDR2 is ANQGSEA in the germline V gene. The CDR3 nucleotides read TGCAGCGTTAGAACAGGGGCCTACGAGCAGTACTTC. This codes for CSVRTGAYEQYF.

The chain recombines TRBV28 with TRBJ2-7, with a weak D call TRBD1 (6 bases). The CDR3 loop spans 14 amino acids. CDR1 is MDHEN, CDR2 SYDVKM, per germline. The V gene lost 3 bases and the J gene lost 2 bases, with 11 bases spanning the gap. The CDR3 sequence: CASSLQGITYEQYF. CDR3 DNA: TGTGCCAGCAGTTTGCAGGGGATCACCTACGAGCAGTACTTC.

The CDR3 DNA is TGTGCCACCAGCAGAGTCCGGGAGGTTGCTACGCAGTATTTT. Its protein product is CATSRVREVATQYF. The rearrangement links TRBV15 to TRBJ2-3; 7 bases line up with TRBD2. The CDR3 runs to 14 residues. The germline V gene encodes CDR1 LNHNV and CDR2 YYDKDF (reference sequence). The V gene end was trimmed by 1 base and the J gene end by 8 bases; junction bases not matched to a gene: 6.

This clone has only a few counts. The chain employs TRBV7-9 and TRBJ2-3; TRBD2 agrees at 7 bases. There are 17 residues in the CDR3. V was clipped by 6 bases and J by 2 bases; unmatched bases: 14. The germline gives CDR1 SEHNR, CDR2 FQNEAQ (reference sequence). The CDR3 DNA follows: TGTGCCAGCAGTTCCCCTAGGGCAGGGAGGGTCACAGATACGCAGTATTTT. This gives the protein CASSSPRAGRVTDTQYF.

The V and J genes are TRBV30 and TRBJ2-3; D call uncertain. Between the trimmed V and J ends, which lost 5 bases and 1 base, there was a span of 10 bases. Germline V lookup: CDR1 GTSNPN, CDR2 SVGIG (reference sequence). The CDR3 totals 13 residues. The CDR3 sequence: CAWARVRTDTQYF. The CDR3 DNA follows: TGTGCCTGGGCTAGAGTCCGCACAGATACGCAGTATTTT.

This clone occurred a few times. CDR3 coding DNA: TGTGCCAGCAGTATCAGGGGGGCCGAAGCTTTCTTT. Its translation is CASSIRGAEAFF. The chain carries TRBV27 and TRBJ1-1; 7 bases are shared with TRBD1. The CDR3 consists of 12 residues. CDR1 MNHEY and CDR2 SMNVEV come from the germline V gene (reference sequence). Unmatched junction bases numbered 5, after V lost 5 bases and J lost 8 bases.

The J gene is TRBJ2-5, the V gene TRBV7-6, with TRBD2 identical over 11 bases. J lost 5 bases, V lost 10 bases, and 12 bases had no gene match. This CDR3 is 15 amino acids long. Per the germline V gene, CDR1 is SGHVS and CDR2 is FNYEAQ. In DNA, the CDR3 is TGTGCCATCCGGCCAACTAGCGGGAGATGGGAGACCCAGTACTTC. Protein product: CAIRPTSGRWETQYF. The full variable domain, in which reference TRBV7-6 and TRBJ2-5 provide the parts outside the CDR3, is GAGVSQSPRYKVTKRGQDVALRCDPISGHVSLYWYRQALGQGPEFLTYFNYEAQQDKSGLPNDRFSAERPEGSISTLTIQRTEQRDSAMYRCAIRPTSGRWETQYFGPGTRLLVL.

Comment on this clone: One end of the junction fails to match germline, which may point to a read error. J is TRBJ2-5 and V is TRBV7-7; 11 bases match TRBD1. The CDR3 covers 15 residues. The germline CDR1 and CDR2 sequences are SSHAT and FNYEAQ (reference sequence). CDR3: CASSRRDRGEETQYF. DNA of the CDR3: TGTGCTAGCAGCCGCCGGGACAGGGGGGAAGAGACCCAGTACTTC.